This T cell receptor (beta chain) stems from a study of cytomegalovirus exposure and HLA in healthy donors. Remarks on this clone: The antigen is not known.

Findings of the study overall: Some segments of the V type, notably TRBV6-2 and TRBV6-3, were excluded as indistinguishable. A later analysis linked a missense variant in DCLRE1C to the trimming of TCR beta V and J genes. The dataset shows that most TCR sequences were rare, while some public TCRs occurred in many donors. The study carried out a later analysis of TCR beta sequences. It associated 15,000 to 20,000 of them with specific HLA alleles at a false discovery rate of 0.05.

Amplification used 60 Vbeta primers and 13 Jbeta primers. Profiled with immunoSEQ multiplex PCR; TCRdb holds only in-frame clones, not every one. The sample has some 140,000 clones, more than 75% seen once. Between the trimmed V and J ends, which lost 4 bases and 8 bases, there was a span of 17 bases. The CDR3 is 14 residues long. Looked up from germline, CDR1 is MDHEN and CDR2 is SYDVKM. The sequencing sample was made of PBMCs. The chain links TRBV28 to TRBJ1-2, with a weak D call TRBD1 (6 bases). This TCR derives from a woman aged 40-49 years in good health and CMV-seropositive. The CDR3 is CASSSLGGAQGYTF. The CDR3 nucleotides are TGTGCCAGCAGTTCCCTAGGGGGGGCACAGGGCTACACCTTC.